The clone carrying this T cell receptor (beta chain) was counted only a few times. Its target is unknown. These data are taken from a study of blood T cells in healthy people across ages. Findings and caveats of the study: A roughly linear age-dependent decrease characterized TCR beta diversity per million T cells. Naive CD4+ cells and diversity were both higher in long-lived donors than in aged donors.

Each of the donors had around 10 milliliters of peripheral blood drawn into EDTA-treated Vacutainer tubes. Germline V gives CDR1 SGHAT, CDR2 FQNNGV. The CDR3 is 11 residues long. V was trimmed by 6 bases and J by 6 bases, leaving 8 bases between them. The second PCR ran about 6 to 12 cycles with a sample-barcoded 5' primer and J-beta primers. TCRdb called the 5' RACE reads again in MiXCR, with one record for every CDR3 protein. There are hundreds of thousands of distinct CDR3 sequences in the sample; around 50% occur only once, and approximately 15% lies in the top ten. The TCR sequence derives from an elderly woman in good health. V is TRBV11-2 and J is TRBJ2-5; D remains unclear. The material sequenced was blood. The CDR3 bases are TGTGCCAGCAGTTCGGCAAAGACCCAGTACTTC. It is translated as CASSSAKTQYF.